This TCR beta chain was obtained from a study of T-cell reconstitution after alpha-beta-depleted transplantation in children. Whole-study results and caveats: T-cell counts and diversity were attributed mostly to newly produced T cells one year after transplant. Certain patients had high TCRbeta diversity at day 60, and it came from recipient T cells and thymic progenitors that survived. Reports say that about two months after transplant, the alpha-beta T cells came out of several hundred graft clones that had expanded.

The authors prepared the TCRbeta library with unique molecular identifiers. Each CDR3 protein gets one entry after TCRdb re-called the PCR reads with MiXCR. The data hold fewer than 350,000 distinct CDR3 sequences, with 10% observed a single time. The V gene's germline CDR1 is SGHRS and CDR2 YFSETQ. J was trimmed by 4 bases and V by 0 bases; bases with no gene match: 6. CDR3 length: 15 amino acids. This clonotype was counted at least ten times. Its antigen is undetermined. The V gene is TRBV5-1, the J gene TRBJ2-7; 8 bases are a match to TRBD2. Sample: PBMCs, taken before TCRalphabeta/CD19-depleted stem cell transplant. The sequence derives from a boy younger than two with acute myeloid leukemia, due to receive a stem cell transplant. CDR3 region: CASSLGPSGGYEQYF. CDR3 DNA sequence: TGCGCCAGCAGCTTGGGACCCAGCGGGGGTTACGAGCAGTACTTC.